This T cell receptor (beta chain) was identified in a study of OX40 agonist ivuxolimab in advanced cancers. Study details: Subjects had a mean age of around 60 years, with a range of roughly 23 to 80; almost 85% were male. Checkpoint inhibitors had been given previously to 40% of patients. Study results and caveats: The CD4+ and CD8+ T cells in the blood had expanded clonally by week 6 at 0.1 to 3.0 mg/kg. Relative to CD4+ cells, CD8+ T cells on average had more expanded clones.

Note on this clone: As yet, its antigen is unknown.

The CDR3 length is 17 residues. Trimming cost V 0 bases and J 2 bases; bases outside gene matches: 7. The germline CDR1 and CDR2 sequences are SGHRS and YFSETQ. The table came from immunoSEQ multiplex PCR; TCRdb's copy has only in-frame clones and leaves some out. Of roughly 48,000 clones in the sample, approximately 84% are singletons; the top ten hold around 1.1%. The specimen comprised CD4+ or CD8+ T cells sorted from blood, sampled in a trial of the OX40 agonist ivuxolimab. The receptor was derived from an adult with an advanced solid tumor such as melanoma, head and neck, liver or kidney cancer. This chain uses TRBV5-1 with TRBJ2-5; 10 bases match TRBD2. CDR3 region: CASSLGLAGDTQETQYF. The CDR3 DNA sequence: TGCGCCAGCAGCTTGGGGCTAGCGGGGGACACACAAGAGACCCAGTACTTC. Supplemented by reference TRBV5-1 and TRBJ2-5, the full variable domain reads KAGVTQTPRYLIKTRGQQVTLSCSPISGHRSVSWYQQTPGQGLQFLFEYFSETQRNKGNFPGRFSGRQFSNSRSEMNVSTLELGDSALYLCASSLGLAGDTQETQYFGPGTRLLVL.